A single sample is the source of the 28 T cell receptor beta chains below, sequenced in a study of shared clonotypes between healthy human individuals. Clones were sequenced by immunoSEQ multiplex PCR, and TCRdb holds only the in-frame ones, with some missing. The sample lists more than 200,000 clones; 65% to 70% were seen once. Sequencing used memory CD4+ T cells sorted from blood. Subset noted: CD45RA-negative fraction. The receptors were gathered from a man aged 30 to 45 in good health.

The CDR3, as DNA: TGTGCCAGCAGCTTGGACCCGGGATCTGGAAACACCATATATTTT. Translating gives CASSLDPGSGNTIYF. This chain joins TRBV5-5 and TRBJ1-3; D unresolved. In germline, CDR1 is SGHKS, CDR2 YYEKEE (reference sequence). V lost 0 bases to trimming and J lost 1 base, with 8 bases between them. This CDR3 is built from 15 residues.

V and J are TRBV5-6 and TRBJ1-5, with unresolved D. The CDR3 contains 14 residues. Per the germline V gene, CDR1 is SGHDT and CDR2 is YYEEEE. Trimming took off 1 base at V and 4 bases at J, with 9 bases between the two ends. Here the CDR3 DNA reads TGTGCCAGCAGCTTGCACATCCCTAATCAGCCCCAGCATTTT. It yields the protein CASSLHIPNQPQHF.

The rearrangement links TRBV7-3 to TRBJ2-2; 8 nucleotides align to TRBD1. V shed 0 bases, J shed 7 bases, and the junction held 4 bases outside the gene matches. This CDR3 comprises 15 residues. Per the germline V gene, CDR1 is SGHTA and CDR2 is FQGTGA. The CDR3 sequence: CASSLTRTGRGELFF. CDR3 in DNA: TGTGCCAGCAGCTTAACGCGGACAGGGCGCGGGGAGCTGTTTTTT.

The chain recombines TRBV11-2 with TRBJ1-5; no definite D call. Germline CDR1 and CDR2: SGHAT and FQNNGV. V lost 1 base and J 5 bases, leaving 6 bases between the germline ends. The CDR3 is 13 amino acids. The CDR3 spells CASSLGLDQPQHF. The CDR3 region has the DNA TGTGCCAGCAGCTTAGGTTTAGATCAGCCCCAGCATTTT.

The chain recombines TRBV7-8 with TRBJ1-4; D might be TRBD1 (6 bases). Trimming took off 1 base at V and 8 bases at J, with 14 bases between the two ends. This CDR3 spans 15 amino acids. CDR1 and CDR2 (germline): SGHVS, FQNEAQ. The CDR3 DNA follows: TGTGCCAGCAGCTTAGGACAAAGGACAGAGGAAAAACTGTTTTTT. This gives the protein CASSLGQRTEEKLFF.

The chain recombines TRBV28 with TRBJ2-7; 8 positions match TRBD2. Germline values: CDR1 MDHEN, CDR2 SYDVKM. This CDR3 comprises 21 residues. With 2 bases clipped from V and 3 bases from J, the junction kept 24 bases outside the gene matches. CDR3 in DNA: TGTGCCAGCAGTTTAATTCGGGAGGGCCCGTTTTTCCATGTAGGCTACTACGAGCAGTACTTC. Amino acids: CASSLIREGPFFHVGYYEQYF. The full variable domain, its missing parts supplied by reference TRBV28 and TRBJ2-7, is DVKVTQSSRYLVKRTGEKVFLECVQDMDHENMFWYRQDPGLGLRLIYFSYDVKMKEKGDIPEGYSVSREKKERFSLILESASTNQTSMYLCASSLIREGPFFHVGYYEQYFGPGTRLTVT.

The chain uses TRBV2 and TRBJ1-2, with TRBD1 identical over 7 bases. With V trimmed by 6 bases and J by 6 bases, 10 bases remained unmatched. Germline-derived CDR1 and CDR2 are SNHLY and FYNNEI. CDR3 length equals 14 residues. The DNA for the CDR3 is TGTGCCAGCAGGCCCGGGACAGAGAAGAATGGCTACACCTTC. Encoded protein: CASRPGTEKNGYTF. Together with reference TRBV2 and TRBJ1-2, the CDR3 gives the full variable domain: EPEVTQTPSHQVTQMGQEVILRCVPISNHLYFYWYRQILGQKVEFLVSFYNNEISEKSEIFDDQFSVERPDGSNFTLKIRSTKLEDSAMYFCASRPGTEKNGYTFGSGTRLTVV.

This clone was detected only a few times. The chain is built from TRBV11-3 and TRBJ2-1, with 9 bases identical to TRBD2. The CDR3 contains 17 residues. CDR1 and CDR2 from the germline V gene are SGHNT and YENEEA. V gave up 1 base and J gave up 8 bases; unmatched junction bases: 12. For the CDR3, the DNA is TGTGCCAGCAGCTTAGGGGGGCGCGGGAGGGCCTCCTATGAGCAGTTCTTC. Its translation is CASSLGGRGRASYEQFF.

The chain uses TRBV25-1 and TRBJ1-5; no reliable D call. V lost 2 bases, J lost 4 bases, and 6 bases lay in between. This CDR3 region has 13 residues. Per germline, CDR1 MGHDK and CDR2 SYGVNS. The CDR3 is CASSEVGNQPQHF. CDR3 in DNA: TGTGCCAGCAGTGAAGTCGGGAATCAGCCCCAGCATTTT.

This rearrangement joins TRBV9 to TRBJ1-1; D may be TRBD1 (6 bases). This CDR3 spans 15 amino acids. The germline CDR1 and CDR2 sequences are SGDLS and YYNGEE. Trimming took 4 bases from V and 1 from J, leaving 14 bases between them. The CDR3 DNA sequence: TGTGCCAGCAGCCTACTAGGGGGGGCGAACACTGAAGCTTTCTTT. This gives the protein CASSLLGGANTEAFF.

The chain carries TRBV7-2 and TRBJ1-3, with 7 nucleotides matching TRBD1. Germline CDR1 SGHTA, CDR2 FQGNSA. V shed 1 base and J 2 bases; nucleotides not matched to a gene: 5. This CDR3 is built from 16 residues. CDR3 sequence reads: CASSLGAGGTGNTIYF. CDR3 coding DNA: TGTGCCAGCAGCTTAGGTGCAGGGGGTACTGGAAACACCATATATTTT. The entire variable domain, with the rest obtained from reference TRBV7-2 and TRBJ1-3, is as follows: GAGVSQSPSNKVTEKGKDVELRCDPISGHTALYWYRQSLGQGLEFLIYFQGNSAPDKSGLPSDRFSAERTGGSVSTLTIQRTQQEDSAVYLCASSLGAGGTGNTIYFGEGSWLTVV.

This clone has only a few counts. The rearrangement links TRBV2 to TRBJ1-2; 10 nucleotides match TRBD1. The CDR3 is 14 amino acids. The germline V gene encodes CDR1 SNHLY and CDR2 FYNNEI. With 5 bases clipped from V and 7 bases from J, the junction kept 7 bases outside the gene matches. The CDR3 reads CASSPRDRGRGYTF. The CDR3, as DNA: TGTGCCAGCAGTCCCCGGGACAGGGGACGTGGCTACACCTTC.

Comments on this clone: The sample holds other DNA sequences that translate to the same CDR3. The chain employs TRBV2 and TRBJ2-7; the D gene is possibly TRBD2 (5 bases). V gave up 6 bases and J gave up 0 bases, with 6 bases separating them. There are 12 residues in the CDR3. The germline V gene has CDR1 SNHLY and CDR2 FYNNEI. CDR3 protein: CASSGDSYEQYF. The CDR3 coding sequence is TGTGCCAGCAGCGGGGACTCCTACGAGCAGTACTTC.

This clone was seen ten or more times. J is TRBJ1-2 and V is TRBV11-2; D remains unclear. There are 14 residues in the CDR3. Germline-derived CDR1 and CDR2 are SGHAT and FQNNGV. V lost 2 bases, J lost 4 bases, and 11 bases lay in between. The CDR3, as DNA: TGTGCCAGCAGCTTACTGGCGGAGAGCTATGGCTACACCTTC. Amino acids: CASSLLAESYGYTF. Based on the CDR3 plus reference TRBV11-2 and TRBJ1-2, the full variable domain is EAGVAQSPRYKIIEKRQSVAFWCNPISGHATLYWYQQILGQGPKLLIQFQNNGVVDDSQLPKDRFSAERLKGVDSTLKIQPAKLEDSAVYLCASSLLAESYGYTFGSGTRLTVV.

With respect to this clone: Other DNA sequences in the sample encode the same CDR3. The chain combines TRBV9 with TRBJ2-7; 7 bases are a match to TRBD2. With V trimmed by 0 bases and J by 3 bases, 3 bases remained unmatched. The CDR3 has 14 residues. CDR1 is SGDLS, CDR2 YYNGEE, per germline. This CDR3 reads CASSVAGGGYEQYF. CDR3 DNA: TGTGCCAGCAGCGTAGCTGGCGGGGGCTACGAGCAGTACTTC.

The chain recombines TRBV19 with TRBJ2-7; no clear D. The CDR3 contains 12 residues. Trimming took 3 bases from V and 3 from J, leaving 6 bases between them. The germline CDR1 and CDR2 sequences are LNHDA and SQIVND (reference sequence). The CDR3 loop is CASSMTDYEQYF. The CDR3 DNA sequence: TGTGCCAGTAGTATGACTGACTACGAGCAGTACTTC.

Here the CDR3 reads CASSSIYRGLKYGYTF. In DNA, the CDR3 is TGTGCCAGCAGTTCCATTTACAGGGGGCTGAAGTATGGCTACACCTTC. The V call is TRBV27, the J call TRBJ1-2, with 9 bases that match TRBD1. The CDR3 contains 16 residues. With V trimmed by 4 bases and J by 5 bases, 11 bases remained unmatched. The germline CDR1 and CDR2 sequences are MNHEY and SMNVEV (reference sequence).

The rearrangement joins TRBV5-4 to TRBJ2-5, with 7 bases lining up with TRBD1. The V gene's germline CDR1 is SGHNT and CDR2 YYREEE (reference sequence). The CDR3 loop spans 12 amino acids. V dropped 7 bases and J dropped 4; count of bases not matched to a gene: 4. The CDR3 nucleotides read TGTGCCAGCGCCGACAGGGCAGAGACCCAGTACTTC. This encodes CASADRAETQYF.

The sample holds many counts of this clone. The chain combines TRBV5-1 with TRBJ1-1; tentative D call: TRBD1 (5 bases). CDR1 and CDR2 from the germline V gene are SGHRS and YFSETQ. The CDR3 extends over 15 amino acids. Trimming took off 1 base at V and 5 bases at J, with 15 bases between the two ends. This CDR3 is CASSLIQARGTEAFF. The CDR3 region has the DNA TGCGCCAGCAGCTTGATACAGGCTCGGGGGACTGAAGCTTTCTTT.

The gene calls are TRBV2 and TRBJ2-3; 7 bases align to TRBD2. CDR3 length: 14 residues. V dropped 6 bases and J dropped 1; count of bases not matched to a gene: 4. Germline assignment: CDR1 SNHLY and CDR2 FYNNEI. CDR3 amino acids: CASRQSGGTDTQYF. CDR3 nucleotides: TGTGCCAGCAGACAAAGCGGGGGCACAGATACGCAGTATTTT.

This sequence joins TRBV21-1 and TRBJ2-2; the D call of TRBD2 is as the table states it, not checked on the DNA. TRBV21-1 is listed as a pseudogene. The CDR3 sequence is 18 residues long. The CDR3 DNA follows: TGTGCCAGCAGCAAAGGTTCCCCATGGGAGCGGAACACCGGGGAGCTGTTTTTT. This sequence encodes CASSKGSPWERNTGELFF.

This clone came up once. The rearrangement links TRBV2 to TRBJ2-3; D is uncertain. CDR3 length: 13 residues. V lost 3 bases and J lost 8, with 12 bases in between. Germline CDR1 and CDR2: SNHLY and FYNNEI. The CDR3 DNA follows: TGTGCCAGCAGTGATGCGAGTATAGGTACGCAGTATTTT. Residues: CASSDASIGTQYF.

This clone has only a few counts. The V gene is TRBV5-1, the J gene TRBJ2-7; possibly TRBD1 or TRBD2 for D (5 bases each). The V gene's germline CDR1 is SGHRS and CDR2 YFSETQ. V was clipped by 3 bases and J by 2 bases, with 12 bases between them. This CDR3 has 14 residues. The CDR3 is CASSSGRIAYEQYF. The CDR3 DNA reads TGCGCCAGCAGCTCGGGACGTATAGCCTACGAGCAGTACTTC.

In its sample, this clone was seen a few times. The chain carries TRBV2 and TRBJ2-4; 12 bases map to TRBD1. The CDR3 contains 15 residues. After removal of 5 bases from V and 3 bases from J, the junction contained 2 bases not matched to a gene. Germline CDR1 SNHLY, CDR2 FYNNEI. This CDR3 is CASSWDRGLKNIQYF. The CDR3 nucleotides read TGTGCCAGCAGTTGGGACAGGGGGCTCAAAAACATTCAGTACTTC. Full variable domain (outside the CDR3, taken from reference TRBV2 and TRBJ2-4): EPEVTQTPSHQVTQMGQEVILRCVPISNHLYFYWYRQILGQKVEFLVSFYNNEISEKSEIFDDQFSVERPDGSNFTLKIRSTKLEDSAMYFCASSWDRGLKNIQYFGAGTRLSVL.

The genes are TRBV7-6 and TRBJ2-6; maybe TRBD1 (7 bases). The germline CDR1 and CDR2 sequences are SGHVS and FNYEAQ. This CDR3 contains 20 residues. V dropped 5 bases and J dropped 2 bases, with 25 bases sitting between them. The CDR3 loop is CASSHRPPRQGGTGANVLTF. The CDR3 nucleotides read TGTGCCAGCAGCCACCGCCCCCCGCGACAGGGAGGTACTGGGGCCAACGTCCTGACTTTC.

This clone was detected only a few times. The chain couples TRBV30 to TRBJ2-5; D not certain. The CDR3 covers 11 residues. The ends were cut back, 0 bases at V and 5 bases at J, with 4 bases in the middle. Germline V gives CDR1 GTSNPN, CDR2 SVGIG (reference sequence). The CDR3 nucleotides are TGTGCCTGGAGTGTAAGTGAGACCCAGTACTTC. It translates to CAWSVSETQYF.

The V and J genes are TRBV7-2 and TRBJ2-2, with 15 bases identical to TRBD2. The CDR3 is 18 residues long. Germline loops: CDR1 SGHTA, CDR2 FQGNSA. Trimming at V came to 4 bases and at J to 1 base, leaving 4 bases not matched to a gene. The CDR3 DNA follows: TGTGCCAGCAGCTGGGGACTAGCGGGGGGATTGAACACCGGGGAGCTGTTTTTT. It codes for CASSWGLAGGLNTGELFF.

The chain has TRBV5-5 and TRBJ1-4, with D possibly matching TRBD1 (5 bases). Trimming took 7 bases from V and 0 from J, leaving 10 bases between them. Germline V gives CDR1 SGHKS, CDR2 YYEKEE (reference sequence). The CDR3 loop spans 14 amino acids. DNA of the CDR3: TGTGCCAGCCAAGGGGTTGCAACTAATGAAAAACTGTTTTTT. The encoded protein is CASQGVATNEKLFF.